This is a list of T cell receptor beta chains from one sample in a study of blood T cell repertoires in COVID-19. The protocol was immunoSEQ multiplex PCR, while the TCRdb copy is restricted to in-frame clones and leaves out a portion. The sample shows some 340,000 clones, roughly four fifths of them seen only once. Source material: PBMCs or T cells enriched from blood (not recorded which). Source of these receptors: a woman in her fifties or sixties who had recovered from COVID-19. Each CDR3 is given with its conserved first and last residue. The order of the fields is V gene, J gene, D gene, clone size, CDR3 length, CDR3 DNA, CDR3 protein. A D gene is named only where the DNA matches it firmly. For some rows the clone size is stated as once, few or many, or as a class when expanded; others skip it.

v_gene: TRBV11-3
j_gene: TRBJ1-2
d_gene: .
abundance: .
len: 19
CDR3nt: TGTGCCAGCAGCTTAATACCGGCGCGCCGGGAAACCCAACGGGAGGGCTACACCTTC
CDR3aa: CASSLIPARRETQREGYTF

v_gene: TRBV7-2
j_gene: TRBJ2-5
d_gene: .
abundance: .
len: 14
CDR3nt: TGTGCCAGCAGCCCGTCGGGAGCCCAAGAGACCCAGTACTTC
CDR3aa: CASSPSGAQETQYF

v_gene: TRBV19
j_gene: TRBJ1-5
d_gene: .
abundance: .
len: 13
CDR3nt: TGTGCCAGTAGTCTGGAGACTTGGCAGCCCCAGCATTTT
CDR3aa: CASSLETWQPQHF

v_gene: TRBV29-1
j_gene: TRBJ1-2
d_gene: .
abundance: once
len: 12
CDR3nt: TGCAGCGTTGTTCGGGGGGCTCGTGGCTACACCTTC
CDR3aa: CSVVRGARGYTF

v_gene: TRBV19
j_gene: TRBJ1-2
d_gene: TRBD1
abundance: .
len: 16
CDR3nt: TGTGCCAGTAGTACGGGACAGGGTGTTCGATCGGGTGGCTACACCTTC
CDR3aa: CASSTGQGVRSGGYTF

v_gene: TRBV6-5
j_gene: TRBJ1-1
d_gene: TRBD1
abundance: .
len: 13
CDR3nt: TGTGCCAGCAGTATGACAGGGGCTACTGAAGCTTTCTTT
CDR3aa: CASSMTGATEAFF

v_gene: TRBV30
j_gene: TRBJ1-2
d_gene: .
abundance: .
len: 12
CDR3nt: TGTGCCTGGAGCCCATACGGGTATGGCTACACCTTC
CDR3aa: CAWSPYGYGYTF

v_gene: TRBV28
j_gene: TRBJ1-1
d_gene: TRBD1
abundance: few
len: 13
CDR3nt: TGTGCCAGCAGTCCCAGGGGGCAAGTTGAAGCTTTCTTT
CDR3aa: CASSPRGQVEAFF

v_gene: TRBV29-1
j_gene: TRBJ1-2
d_gene: .
abundance: .
len: 15
CDR3nt: TGCAGCGTTGACGATGGGCAGGCACAGTGGAATGGCTACACCTTC
CDR3aa: CSVDDGQAQWNGYTF

v_gene: TRBV6-2/TRBV6-3
j_gene: TRBJ1-6
d_gene: .
abundance: .
len: 16
CDR3nt: TGTGCCAGCAGTTACTGGGAGGGCAGCGTGAATTCACCCCTCCACTTT
CDR3aa: CASSYWEGSVNSPLHF

v_gene: TRBV7-6
j_gene: TRBJ1-4
d_gene: TRBD1
abundance: few
len: 16
CDR3nt: TGTGCCAGCAGCTTAGCGGCGGGACAGGGGAATGAAAAACTGTTTTTT
CDR3aa: CASSLAAGQGNEKLFF

v_gene: TRBV27
j_gene: TRBJ2-7
d_gene: .
abundance: .
len: 15
CDR3nt: TGTGCCAGCTCCAAGGGAGCTTATAGCTCCTACGAGCAGTACTTC
CDR3aa: CASSKGAYSSYEQYF

v_gene: TRBV4-1
j_gene: TRBJ1-1
d_gene: .
abundance: .
len: 11
CDR3nt: TGCGCCAGCAGCCACTTACTTGAAGCTTTCTTT
CDR3aa: CASSHLLEAFF

v_gene: TRBV7-2
j_gene: TRBJ1-5
d_gene: .
abundance: .
len: 14
CDR3nt: TGTGCCAGCAGCTTCGGGACAACTCATCAGCCCCAGCATTTT
CDR3aa: CASSFGTTHQPQHF